This note documents a single T cell receptor (beta chain) sequence. The target antigen is unknown. The sequenced template was cDNA made from the entire isolated RNA. Samples of naive, central memory and regulatory T cells yielded a mean of around 3.4 million reads. Assay used: immunoSEQ multiplex PCR; TCRdb lists only in-frame clones, some missing. The sample records some 640,000 clones, over 13% being singletons. This entry is derived from a study of beta chain features in type 1 diabetes. The CDR3 has 13 amino acids. CDR1 and CDR2 from the germline V gene are MNHEY and SVGAGI. The J segment lost 7 bases and the V segment lost 6 bases, leaving 6 bases of the junction unmatched. Every sorted population was more than 95% pure. Study-level results: Moderate yet significant TCRB CDR3 shortening was seen in Type 1 diabetes patients in all four CD4+ subsets. Insertions at VDJ junctions were less frequent in type 1 diabetes patients. These patients also deleted more nucleotides at the same junctions. cDNA-based sequencing might over-represent cells highly expressing TCR.

Sequenced material: naive CD4+ T cells from blood. The TCR was taken from a man aged 18 to 29 with type 1 diabetes. J is TRBJ2-7 and V is TRBV6-5, with 10 positions matching TRBD1. DNA of the CDR3: TGTGCCAGCAGGCCCCGGGACAGGGGAGAGCAGTACTTC. It codes for CASRPRDRGEQYF.